This T cell receptor (beta chain) was documented in a study of T cells after yellow fever vaccination. General study results and limits: Abundant bulk-derived clonotypes could contaminate FACS-sorted repertoires. Subsequent booster samples again held most clones from primary vaccination (96% CD4, about 90% CD8).

Trimming cost V 3 bases and J 2 bases, with 19 bases left between them. Germline CDR1 reads SGHTA; CDR2 reads FQGNSA. The CDR3 has 17 residues. TCRdb re-called the 5' RACE reads with MiXCR, one entry per CDR3 protein. This sample has 120,000 or so distinct CDR3 sequences, with over 8% found just once. This clonotype showed up just a few times. The antigen is undetermined. The sequenced sample was CD8+ T cells sorted from PBMCs, obtained on the day of the yellow fever booster vaccination. The chain uses TRBV7-2 and TRBJ1-2; possible D gene TRBD1, 5 bases. The sequence derives from a man aged 18 to 29 who received the YFV17D yellow fever vaccine. The CDR3 region is CASSLYAGTAQNYGYTF. CDR3 in DNA: TGTGCCAGCAGCTTGTATGCTGGGACGGCGCAGAACTATGGCTACACCTTC.